The 9 T cell receptor beta chains below come from one sample, sequenced in a study of cytomegalovirus exposure and HLA in healthy donors. The table came from immunoSEQ multiplex PCR; TCRdb's copy has only in-frame clones and leaves some out. The table lists roughly 250,000 clones, 86% of them singletons. Sequenced sample: PBMCs. Every receptor here comes from a woman aged 25-40 years in good health and CMV-seropositive.

This clone was detected once. CDR3 region: CASSTNRDRGPGELFF. CDR3 DNA sequence: TGTGCCAGCAGCACTAATAGGGACAGGGGGCCCGGGGAGCTGTTTTTT. The V call is TRBV7-9, the J call TRBJ2-2, with 12 bases matching TRBD1. J was trimmed by 6 bases and V by 5 bases; bases with no gene match: 7. CDR1 is SEHNR and CDR2 is FQNEAQ in the germline V gene (reference sequence). This CDR3 spans 16 amino acids.

With respect to this clone: One end of the junction is discordant with germline, which a read error may explain. The rearrangement joins TRBV11-2 to TRBJ2-5; TRBD2 is a possible D gene (6 bases). This CDR3 has 14 residues. Per the germline V gene, CDR1 is SGHAT and CDR2 is FQNNGV. CDR3 nucleotide sequence: TGTGCCAGCAGCCCCGGGACTCAACAAGAGAGCCAGTACTTC. Protein: CASSPGTQQESQYF.

For this clone: Germline and junction disagree at one end, which may indicate a read error. The V call is TRBV7-7, the J call TRBJ2-1; 8 bases align to TRBD2. The CDR3 spans 14 residues. Germline V gene sequence: CDR1 SSHAT, CDR2 FNYEAQ (reference sequence). CDR3 region: CASSLWTSSNEQFF. The DNA of the CDR3 is TGTGCTAGCAGCTTGTGGACTAGCTCGAATGAGCAGTTCTTC.

The chain's CDR3 is CASSDSFRVPTEAFF. CDR3 in DNA: TGTGCCAGCAGTGACTCGTTTCGGGTTCCGACTGAAGCTTTCTTT. The rearrangement links TRBV6-4 to TRBJ1-1; D unclear. CDR1 MRHNA and CDR2 SNTAGT come from the germline V gene. The V end was cut by 0 bases, the J end by 5 bases, with 13 bases between. This CDR3 has 15 residues.

This clone was picked up many times. This chain links TRBV29-1 with TRBJ2-7; TRBD2 matches at 7 bases. The CDR3 runs to 14 residues. V shed 4 bases and J 3 bases; nucleotides not matched to a gene: 9. Germline CDR1 reads SQVTM; CDR2 reads ANQGSEA. For the CDR3, the DNA is TGCAGCGTTGTGGGGGGGTCATTCCGCTACGAGCAGTACTTC. It translates to CSVVGGSFRYEQYF.

J is TRBJ2-3 and V is TRBV7-8, with D hard to call. Germline values: CDR1 SGHVS, CDR2 FQNEAQ. The CDR3 has 13 residues. V was shortened by 6 bases and J by 2 bases, with 9 bases between the two germline ends. CDR3 DNA sequence: TGTGCCAGCAGTTTCGGAGCCACAGATACGCAGTATTTT. It specifies CASSFGATDTQYF.

This clone was seen only once. The chain employs TRBV6-4 and TRBJ2-3; 10 bases match TRBD2. The V and J ends lost 3 bases and 6 bases, in that order; junction bases with no gene match: 3. The germline CDR1 and CDR2 sequences are MRHNA and SNTAGT. The CDR3 has 14 residues. The CDR3 here is CASSESSGSDTQYF. CDR3 sequence (DNA): TGTGCCAGCAGTGAGTCTAGCGGGAGCGATACGCAGTATTTT.

The V and J genes are TRBV19 and TRBJ1-2, with TRBD1 identical over 11 bases. CDR1 and CDR2 from the germline V gene are LNHDA and SQIVND (reference sequence). With V trimmed by 3 bases and J by 0 bases, 12 bases remained unmatched. The CDR3 spans 19 residues. The CDR3 sequence: CASSIPSTRDRGANYGYTF. In nucleotides, the CDR3 is TGTGCCAGTAGTATTCCCAGTACCCGGGACAGGGGGGCTAACTATGGCTACACCTTC.

This chain links TRBV10-3 with TRBJ2-7, with 13 bases lining up with TRBD2. The J segment lost 5 bases and the V segment lost 0 bases, leaving 4 bases of the junction unmatched. The germline CDR1 and CDR2 sequences are ENHRY and SYGVKD. The CDR3 spans 16 residues. The CDR3 DNA follows: TGTGCCATCAGTGAGTCACTAGCGGGAGGGCGCAACGAGCAGTACTTC. This translates into CAISESLAGGRNEQYF.